One sample yielded the 11 T cell receptor beta chains listed below, sequenced in a study of beta chain features in type 1 diabetes. Sequencing targeted expressed TCRB transcripts, as all isolated RNA had been reverse transcribed. TCRdb's table, derived via immunoSEQ multiplex PCR, lists solely in-frame clones and lacks some. This table holds 200,000 to 250,000 clones, about 10% found once. Sequenced: naive CD4+ T cells from blood. The receptors derive from a woman between 18 and 29 years old in good health.

A few counts support this clone. The chain recombines TRBV27 with TRBJ1-1; no clear D. The CDR3 totals 12 residues. Germline CDR1 reads MNHEY; CDR2 reads SMNVEV (reference sequence). V was shortened by 2 bases and J by 5 bases, with 6 bases between the two germline ends. CDR3 residues: CASSLRGTEAFF. The CDR3 region has the DNA TGTGCCAGCAGTTTACGAGGGACTGAAGCTTTCTTT.

This clone was found a few times. The J gene is TRBJ1-2, the V gene TRBV19; D ambiguous. This CDR3 contains 14 residues. V gave up 4 bases and J gave up 5 bases, with 14 bases separating them. Germline CDR1 reads LNHDA; CDR2 reads SQIVND (reference sequence). The CDR3 nucleotides read TGTGCCAGTAGTACCCCGCCGGGGTTGTATGGCTACACCTTC. It codes for CASSTPPGLYGYTF. Complete variable domain (other parts from reference TRBV19 and TRBJ1-2): DGGITQSPKYLFRKEGQNVTLSCEQNLNHDAMYWYRQDPGQGLRLIYYSQIVNDFQKGDIAEGYSVSREKKESFPLTVTSAQKNPTAFYLCASSTPPGLYGYTFGSGTRLTVV.

This clone was seen a handful of times. V gene TRBV19 combines with J gene TRBJ1-4; D is possibly TRBD1 (5 bases). Trimming took off 5 bases at V and 0 bases at J, with 10 bases between the two ends. The CDR3 runs 15 residues. CDR1 is LNHDA, CDR2 SQIVND, per germline (reference sequence). For the CDR3, the DNA is TGTGCCAGTAGTGGAACGACAGCAACTAATGAAAAACTGTTTTTT. It specifies CASSGTTATNEKLFF.

This clone has ten or more counts. The chain is built from TRBV1 and TRBJ2-7; the table calls TRBD2, which could not be checked here. TRBV1 is given as a pseudogene. CDR3 size: 12 residues. The CDR3 here is CTSSLLRDCGYF. CDR3 sequence (DNA): TGCACCAGCAGCCTACTGAGGGACTGCGGGTACTTC.

The V gene is TRBV5-6, the J gene TRBJ1-5, with D perhaps matching TRBD1 (6 bases). Per the germline V gene, CDR1 is SGHDT and CDR2 is YYEEEE. Trimming left V 2 bases short and J 1 base short, with 13 bases between. The CDR3 sequence is 16 residues long. The CDR3 region is CASSFTGRGSNQPQHF. CDR3 DNA: TGTGCCAGCAGCTTCACAGGGAGGGGAAGCAATCAGCCCCAGCATTTT.

This clone was seen a handful of times. The rearrangement joins TRBV6-1 to TRBJ1-2; D uncertain. The CDR3 has 12 amino acids. From germline, CDR1 is MNHNS and CDR2 SASEGT. V lost 8 bases and J 6 bases, leaving 13 bases between the germline ends. The CDR3 DNA reads as TGTGCCAGCGTGGAGGTGAGGGATGGCTACACCTTC. This codes for CASVEVRDGYTF.

The chain links TRBV6-6 to TRBJ2-5; maybe TRBD2 (6 bases). Trimming shortened V by 6 bases and J by 2 bases, and 13 bases separated the two germline ends. The CDR3 has 14 residues. Germline lookup yields CDR1 MNHNY and CDR2 SVGAGI (reference sequence). CDR3 amino acids: CASSRGGNQETQYF. The DNA for the CDR3 is TGTGCCAGCAGCCGAGGCGGGAATCAAGAGACCCAGTACTTC.

This clone was counted once. The genes are TRBV6-1 and TRBJ2-5; no clear D. The V end was cut by 8 bases, the J end by 1 base, with 8 bases between. The CDR3 is 12 residues long. Germline V gene sequence: CDR1 MNHNS, CDR2 SASEGT. In DNA, the CDR3 is TGTGCCAGCTCAACAGTCCAAGAGACCCAGTACTTC. Translated: CASSTVQETQYF.

This clone appeared a few times. The rearrangement links TRBV29-1 to TRBJ2-4; 10 nucleotides agree with TRBD1. Germline loops: CDR1 SQVTM, CDR2 ANQGSEA. V was pared by 4 bases and J by 8 bases, with 2 bases of the junction left unmatched. This CDR3 spans 12 amino acids. CDR3 protein: CSVGTGGDIQYF. CDR3 nucleotide sequence: TGCAGCGTTGGGACAGGGGGGGACATTCAGTACTTC.

The CDR3 DNA reads TGTGCCAGCCGTCTACAGGGTGGGTACGAGCAGTACTTC. Residues: CASRLQGGYEQYF. This chain joins TRBV19 and TRBJ2-7; a weak D match, TRBD1 (6 bases). The V gene lost 9 bases and the J gene lost 4 bases, with 16 bases spanning the gap. The CDR3 is 13 amino acids. Germline CDR1 LNHDA, CDR2 SQIVND (reference sequence).

The rearrangement joins TRBV13 to TRBJ2-3, with TRBD2 as a possible D gene (6 bases). Germline V gene sequence: CDR1 PRHDT, CDR2 FYEKMQ (reference sequence). V lost 0 bases, J lost 2 bases, and 12 bases lay in between. The CDR3 has 16 amino acids. CDR3 sequence reads: CASSLGPGLFTDTQYF. CDR3 nucleotide sequence: TGTGCCAGCAGCTTAGGCCCCGGACTATTCACAGATACGCAGTATTTT.